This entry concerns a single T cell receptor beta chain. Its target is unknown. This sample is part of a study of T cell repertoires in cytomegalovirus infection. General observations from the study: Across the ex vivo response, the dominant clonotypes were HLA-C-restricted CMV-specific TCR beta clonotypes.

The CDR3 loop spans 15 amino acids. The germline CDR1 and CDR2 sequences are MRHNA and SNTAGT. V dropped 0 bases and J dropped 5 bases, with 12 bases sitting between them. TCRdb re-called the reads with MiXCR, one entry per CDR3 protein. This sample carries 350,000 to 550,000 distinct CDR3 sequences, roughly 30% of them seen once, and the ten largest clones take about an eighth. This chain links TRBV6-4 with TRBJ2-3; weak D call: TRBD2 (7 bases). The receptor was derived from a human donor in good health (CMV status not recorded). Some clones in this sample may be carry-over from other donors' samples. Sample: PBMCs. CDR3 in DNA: TGTGCCAGCAGTGACTCCCGGGGGGCGGGAGATACGCAGTATTTT. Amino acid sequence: CASSDSRGAGDTQYF.